This TCR beta chain stems from a study of cytomegalovirus exposure and HLA in healthy donors. Sequencing was performed with immunoSEQ multiplex PCR; in TCRdb, only in-frame clones are kept and a portion is missing. This sample has fewer than 250,000 clones, with roughly 89% found just once. Germline V lookup: CDR1 SGHRS, CDR2 YFSETQ. This CDR3 comprises 17 residues. The V gene end was trimmed by 5 bases and the J gene end by 6 bases; junction bases not matched to a gene: 14. The receptor was isolated from a man between 18 and 29 years old in good health and CMV-seronegative. Sequenced input: PBMCs. The chain recombines TRBV5-1 with TRBJ2-1; 10 nucleotides match TRBD2. This CDR3 reads CASSVGLAFLEFNEQFF. CDR3 nucleotide sequence: TGCGCCAGCAGTGTGGGACTAGCGTTTCTGGAATTCAATGAGCAGTTCTTC.